This T cell receptor beta chain is from a study of blood T cell repertoires in COVID-19. Using immunoSEQ multiplex PCR, the repertoire was profiled, and TCRdb retains in-frame clones only, with some absent. This table has around 240,000 clones, about 85% appearing once. Sequencing input: peripheral blood. The receptor was isolated from a man between 35 and 55 years old with acute or convalescent COVID-19.

CDR3 coding DNA: TGCAGCGTTGACCGGGTCGAGGATTCCTATGGCTACACCTTC. Residues: CSVDRVEDSYGYTF. V is TRBV29-1 and J is TRBJ1-2; D not certain. The V end lost 3 bases, the J end lost 4 bases, and 15 bases lay between the germline ends. The CDR3 spans 14 residues. Germline V gives CDR1 SQVTM, CDR2 ANQGSEA.